Below are 19 T cell receptor beta chains sequenced from a single sample in a study of neoadjuvant anti-PD-1 for oral cavity cancer. This table comes from immunoSEQ multiplex PCR, and its TCRdb copy is limited to in-frame clones, with some not included. Here the sample spans tens of thousands of clones, under 85% being singletons. The sequencing used PBMCs, collected before nivolumab (anti-PD-1) treatment. The receptors come from a person aged 40-85 years with oral cavity squamous cell carcinoma.

The chain carries TRBV5-1 and TRBJ1-1; D is uncertain. CDR3 length equals 13 residues. Trimming removed 5 bases at V and 4 bases at J, with 12 bases between. In germline, CDR1 is SGHRS, CDR2 YFSETQ. CDR3 residues: CASSPYRGTEAFF. The DNA of the CDR3 is TGCGCCAGCAGTCCTTACCGGGGCACTGAAGCTTTCTTT.

The chain has TRBV27 and TRBJ2-1; TRBD2 matches 8 bases. This CDR3 is 15 amino acids long. With 7 bases clipped from V and 0 bases from J, the junction kept 5 bases outside the gene matches. CDR1 is MNHEY and CDR2 is SMNVEV in the germline V gene (reference sequence). In nucleotides, the CDR3 is TGTGCCAGCACCGGGGGGGCGCGCTCCTACAATGAGCAGTTCTTC. This translates into CASTGGARSYNEQFF.

This chain links TRBV27 with TRBJ1-2; TRBD1 matches 7 bases. The ends lost 5 bases at V and 4 bases at J; junction bases unmatched: 4. There are 13 residues in the CDR3. Germline-derived CDR1 and CDR2 are MNHEY and SMNVEV (reference sequence). The DNA of the CDR3 is TGTGCCAGCAGTGGGGGGACAGCCTATGGCTACACCTTC. Translated: CASSGGTAYGYTF.

The chain recombines TRBV10-3 with TRBJ1-4; no clear D gene. The germline V and J ends were trimmed by 5 bases and 1 base, with 5 bases remaining between them. Looked up from germline, CDR1 is ENHRY and CDR2 is SYGVKD. CDR3 size: 13 residues. The CDR3 sequence is CAISPGTNEKLFF. The CDR3 DNA is TGTGCCATCAGTCCGGGAACTAATGAAAAACTGTTTTTT.

The chain couples TRBV2 to TRBJ1-5, with D possibly TRBD1 on 5 matching bases. Deletions cut 8 bases from V and 5 bases from J, with 16 bases between. Germline CDR1 SNHLY, CDR2 FYNNEI. The CDR3 loop spans 14 amino acids. CDR3 DNA: TGTGCCAGCGTCCCGAACGGGGGTTATCAGCCCCAGCATTTT. It translates to CASVPNGGYQPQHF. Filled out from reference TRBV2 and TRBJ1-5, the complete variable domain reads EPEVTQTPSHQVTQMGQEVILRCVPISNHLYFYWYRQILGQKVEFLVSFYNNEISEKSEIFDDQFSVERPDGSNFTLKIRSTKLEDSAMYFCASVPNGGYQPQHFGDGTRLSIL.

This clone was picked up many times. CDR3: CASSQVASTLSSGANVLTF. CDR3 nucleotides: TGTGCCAGCAGCCAAGTCGCATCCACCTTAAGCTCTGGGGCCAACGTCCTGACTTTC. The chain couples TRBV14 to TRBJ2-6, with D unresolved. V was trimmed by 1 base and J by 0 bases, leaving 16 bases between them. Germline V gene data show CDR1 as SGHDN and CDR2 as FVKESK. This CDR3 spans 19 amino acids.

This sequence joins TRBV9 and TRBJ1-6; D is perhaps TRBD1 (5 bases). V was shortened by 7 bases and J by 7 bases, with 21 bases between the two germline ends. The CDR3 has 16 amino acids. Germline loops: CDR1 SGDLS, CDR2 YYNGEE. CDR3 protein: CASRALMRRTNSPLHF. The CDR3 DNA is TGTGCCAGCCGGGCGCTTATGCGCCGGACAAATTCACCCCTCCACTTT.

The chain uses TRBV5-6 and TRBJ1-2; maybe TRBD1 (5 bases). Germline V gene data show CDR1 as SGHDT and CDR2 as YYEEEE. V was trimmed by 4 bases and J by 0 bases, leaving 13 bases between them. The CDR3 covers 15 residues. The CDR3 loop reads CASSPRGKANYGYTF. Here the CDR3 DNA reads TGTGCCAGCAGCCCAAGGGGCAAAGCTAACTATGGCTACACCTTC.

The chain links TRBV27 to TRBJ2-2; D unresolved. The CDR3 is made up of 15 amino acids. From germline, CDR1 is MNHEY and CDR2 SMNVEV (reference sequence). The V end was cut by 4 bases, the J end by 2 bases, with 11 bases between. CDR3: CASSSPHRNTGELFF. The DNA of the CDR3 is TGTGCCAGCAGTTCCCCCCATAGAAACACCGGGGAGCTGTTTTTT.

This chain connects TRBV19 to TRBJ2-1; D possibly corresponds to TRBD2 (6 bases). CDR1 LNHDA and CDR2 SQIVND come from the germline V gene (reference sequence). CDR3 length: 14 amino acids. Trimming left V 8 bases short and J 3 bases short, with 14 bases between. In DNA, the CDR3 is TGTGCCAGTGGGAGGACGGACCTCTACAATGAGCAGTTCTTC. As protein: CASGRTDLYNEQFF.

This clone was counted only a few times. The chain carries TRBV14 and TRBJ2-3, with D unclear. The CDR3 covers 12 residues. The germline V and J ends were trimmed by 0 bases and 5 bases, with 3 bases remaining between them. Germline values: CDR1 SGHDN, CDR2 FVKESK. CDR3 sequence (DNA): TGTGCCAGCAGCCAAGATAAAGATACGCAGTATTTT. Translating it yields CASSQDKDTQYF.

Written as DNA, the CDR3 is TGTGCCAGCAGCTTAGTTAAGGGCGGCTATGGCTACACCTTC. This gives the protein CASSLVKGGYGYTF. This sequence joins TRBV7-8 and TRBJ1-2; no clear D. V lost 1 base to trimming and J lost 4 bases, with 10 bases between them. Germline V gene data show CDR1 as SGHVS and CDR2 as FQNEAQ. The length of the CDR3 is 14 residues.

This chain connects TRBV10-3 to TRBJ1-2; TRBD1 agrees at 7 bases. Trimming cost V 2 bases and J 2 bases; bases outside gene matches: 5. The CDR3 runs 15 residues. Germline CDR1 and CDR2: ENHRY and SYGVKD. This CDR3 is CAISERTGINYGYTF. For the CDR3, the DNA is TGTGCCATCAGTGAGAGGACAGGTATCAACTATGGCTACACCTTC.

Concerning this clone: Sequence at one end of the junction differs from germline and may be a read error. The chain combines TRBV15 with TRBJ2-1; 9 positions agree with TRBD1. Germline values: CDR1 LNHNV, CDR2 YYDKDF (reference sequence). The length of the CDR3 is 12 residues. CDR3 loop: CATSRDQDRGIF. DNA of the CDR3: TGTGCCACCAGCAGAGATCAGGACAGGGGAATCTTC.

This rearrangement joins TRBV11-2 to TRBJ1-6; 7 bases align to TRBD1. V lost 7 bases to trimming and J lost 10 bases; unmatched junction nucleotides: 10. Germline-derived CDR1 and CDR2 are SGHAT and FQNNGV. CDR3 size: 14 residues. In DNA, the CDR3 is TGTGCCAGCAACCCTCAGGGGGGGAAATCACCCCTCCACTTT. This gives the protein CASNPQGGKSPLHF. Filled out from reference TRBV11-2 and TRBJ1-6, the complete variable domain reads EAGVAQSPRYKIIEKRQSVAFWCNPISGHATLYWYQQILGQGPKLLIQFQNNGVVDDSQLPKDRFSAERLKGVDSTLKIQPAKLEDSAVYLCASNPQGGKSPLHFGNGTRLTVT.

The chain recombines TRBV5-1 with TRBJ1-3; 7 nucleotides align to TRBD1. The CDR3 is 18 amino acids. From germline, CDR1 is SGHRS and CDR2 YFSETQ. V was pared by 2 bases and J by 1 base, with 12 bases of the junction left unmatched. CDR3: CASSLEGGAVWSGNTIYF. The CDR3 bases are TGCGCCAGCAGCTTAGAAGGGGGCGCCGTTTGGTCTGGAAACACCATATATTTT.

In this sample, this clone turned up a few times. The chain has TRBV14 and TRBJ1-6, with 8 positions matching TRBD1. Germline V gives CDR1 SGHDN, CDR2 FVKESK. V was clipped by 3 bases and J by 8 bases; unmatched bases: 6. The CDR3 sequence is 15 residues long. This chain's CDR3 is CASSQAGTGHSPLHF. The CDR3, as DNA: TGTGCCAGCAGCCAGGCCGGGACAGGACATTCACCCCTCCACTTT. The full variable domain, rest sourced from reference TRBV14 and TRBJ1-6, is EAGVTQFPSHSVIEKGQTVTLRCDPISGHDNLYWYRRVMGKEIKFLLHFVKESKQDESGMPNNRFLAERTGGTYSTLKVQPAELEDSGVYFCASSQAGTGHSPLHFGNGTRLTVT.

The genes are TRBV28 and TRBJ2-7; the D gene could be TRBD1 or TRBD2 (5 bases each). CDR3 size: 14 residues. Trimming took 8 bases from V and 0 from J, leaving 14 bases between them. Per germline, CDR1 MDHEN and CDR2 SYDVKM. CDR3 in DNA: TGTGCCAGCGGGGGTACGCGGAGCTCCTACGAGCAGTACTTC. Translating it yields CASGGTRSSYEQYF.

The chain recombines TRBV28 with TRBJ1-5; the D gene is possibly TRBD1 (6 bases). The ends were cut back, 7 bases at V and 2 bases at J, with 6 bases in the middle. CDR1 MDHEN and CDR2 SYDVKM come from the germline V gene. The CDR3 runs to 12 residues. The CDR3 DNA sequence: TGTGCCAGCAACAGGGGCAATCAGCCCCAGCATTTT. This translates into CASNRGNQPQHF.